This entry lists 13 T cell receptor beta chains sequenced from one sample in a study of blood T cell repertoires in COVID-19 (dated by TCRdb to 2019 to 2021). Receptor libraries were prepared by the immunoSEQ multiplex PCR assay. TCRdb stores this immuneACCESS table with in-frame sequences only. Part of the clones is absent; in the studies checked, under half of the shortfall reflects unresolved V genes, and no reason is known for the rest. Present in this sample are 200,000 to 250,000 clones, 65% to 90% of which were seen just once. Jointly, the top ten make up about 9.3% of the sample. Sequenced sample: PBMCs or T cells enriched from blood (not recorded which). These receptors came from a woman aged 50 to 60 with acute COVID-19.

The chain recombines TRBV3-1 (or the pseudogene TRBV3-2) with TRBJ1-2; 10 nucleotides align to TRBD1. The CDR3 totals 15 residues. The V and J ends lost 2 bases and 8 bases, in that order; junction bases with no gene match: 8. The germline V gene encodes CDR1 LGHDT and CDR2 YNNKEL (reference sequence). The CDR3 nucleotides read TGTGCCAGCAGCCAAACTTTAGGGACAGGGGAAGGCTACACCTTC. It specifies CASSQTLGTGEGYTF.

V usage is TRBV20-1 and J usage is TRBJ1-1; 10 bases match TRBD1. This CDR3 comprises 19 residues. In germline, CDR1 is DFQATT, CDR2 SNEGSKA (reference sequence). Germline trimming cut 3 bases from V and 1 base from J; bases unmatched to any gene: 17. The CDR3 coding sequence is TGCAGTGCTAGTGTGGGACAGGGGACGCTGGGTGGTCGGAACACTGAAGCTTTCTTT. Its translation: CSASVGQGTLGGRNTEAFF.

The chain is built from TRBV4-3 and TRBJ1-1; unclear D gene. The ends were cut back, 4 bases at V and 0 bases at J, with 12 bases in the middle. Germline CDR1 is LGHNA and CDR2 is YSLEER. CDR3 length: 15 amino acids. The CDR3 is CASSLTMALNTEAFF. CDR3 bases: TGCGCCAGCAGCCTCACTATGGCCCTGAACACTGAAGCTTTCTTT.

This clone was observed a single time. The rearrangement uses TRBV28 and TRBJ2-1; perhaps TRBD2 as D (7 bases). Germline V gives CDR1 MDHEN, CDR2 SYDVKM. The CDR3 is made up of 15 amino acids. The V gene lost 6 bases and the J gene lost 5 bases, with 17 bases spanning the gap. This CDR3 reads CASSPLGGLDNEQFF. CDR3 DNA sequence: TGTGCCAGCAGCCCACTGGGGGGGCTGGACAATGAGCAGTTCTTC.

This chain joins TRBV6-5 and TRBJ2-1, with 11 bases that match TRBD2. Per the germline V gene, CDR1 is MNHEY and CDR2 is SVGAGI. The CDR3 runs to 14 residues. Germline trimming cut 6 bases from V and 9 bases from J; bases unmatched to any gene: 7. The CDR3 nucleotides read TGTGCCAGCAGCGTAGCGGGGGGGCAGGCTGAGCAGTTCTTC. Translated: CASSVAGGQAEQFF.

The rearrangement links TRBV6-2 or TRBV6-3 to TRBJ2-1; 8 nucleotides align to TRBD2. V dropped 2 bases and J dropped 5; count of bases not matched to a gene: 8. Per germline, CDR1 MNHEY and CDR2 SVGEGT. The CDR3 spans 16 residues. CDR3 nucleotides: TGTGCCAGCAGTTACCCGGTAGCGGGGTTGAACAATGAGCAGTTCTTC. Residues: CASSYPVAGLNNEQFF.

This rearrangement joins TRBV7-8 to TRBJ1-5, with D hard to call. CDR3 length: 14 residues. Trimming removed 4 bases at V and 2 bases at J, with 9 bases between. CDR1 is SGHVS, CDR2 FQNEAQ, per germline. The chain's CDR3 is CASSSYSGNQPQHF. DNA of the CDR3: TGTGCCAGCAGCTCCTACAGTGGCAATCAGCCCCAGCATTTT.

This sequence joins TRBV3-1 (or the pseudogene TRBV3-2) and TRBJ1-2, with D maybe TRBD1 (5 bases). The CDR3 length is 16 residues. Germline V gives CDR1 LGHDT, CDR2 YNNKEL (reference sequence). V lost 1 base, J lost 4 bases, and 16 bases lay in between. CDR3 DNA sequence: TGTGCCAGCAGCCAAGGCCCGCAGGGAGGACTCTATGGCTACACCTTC. This encodes CASSQGPQGGLYGYTF.

The V and J genes are TRBV5-6 and TRBJ1-1, with 12 positions matching TRBD1. Losses at the gene ends were 3 bases for V and 9 bases for J; bases not matched to a gene: 9. This CDR3 is built from 15 residues. Germline V gene sequence: CDR1 SGHDT, CDR2 YYEEEE. CDR3 amino acids: CASSWGGTGGKKAFF. In DNA, the CDR3 is TGTGCCAGCAGCTGGGGCGGGACAGGGGGCAAAAAAGCTTTCTTT. Using reference TRBV5-6 and TRBJ1-1 for the parts outside the CDR3, the full variable domain is DAGVTQSPTHLIKTRGQQVTLRCSPKSGHDTVSWYQQALGQGPQFIFQYYEEEERQRGNFPDRFSGHQFPNYSSELNVNALLLGDSALYLCASSWGGTGGKKAFFGQGTRLTVV.

The chain employs TRBV4-3 and TRBJ2-6; TRBD1 matches 9 bases. This CDR3 has 19 residues. J was trimmed by 0 bases and V by 0 bases; bases with no gene match: 6. Germline loops: CDR1 LGHNA, CDR2 YSLEER. For the CDR3, the DNA is TGCGCCAGCAGCCAAGAAATGACAGGGGGTTTCTCTGGGGCCAACGTCCTGACTTTC. Translation gives CASSQEMTGGFSGANVLTF.

The V gene is TRBV19, the J gene TRBJ1-2; possibly TRBD1 for D (6 bases). V was clipped by 9 bases and J by 0 bases, with 14 bases between them. In germline, CDR1 is LNHDA, CDR2 SQIVND (reference sequence). The CDR3 has 14 amino acids. The CDR3 region is CASTLGGPNYGYTF. Written as DNA, the CDR3 is TGTGCCAGCACGCTCGGGGGGCCTAACTATGGCTACACCTTC.

This clone was picked up one time. This chain links TRBV19 with TRBJ1-3, with a possible D match to TRBD1 (6 bases). CDR1 and CDR2 (germline): LNHDA, SQIVND (reference sequence). V was cut by 8 bases and J by 4 bases, with 15 bases left in between. The CDR3 is 14 amino acids. CDR3 coding DNA: TGTGCCAGTTCCCGGGGGGGCTGGGGAAACACCATATATTTT. Encoded protein: CASSRGGWGNTIYF.

This chain joins TRBV30 and TRBJ1-3; D is possibly TRBD1 (5 bases). Trimming pared 4 bases from V and 3 bases from J, leaving 16 bases between. This CDR3 spans 15 amino acids. Germline-derived CDR1 and CDR2 are GTSNPN and SVGIG (reference sequence). The chain's CDR3 is CAWTHRVRVGNTIYF. The CDR3 DNA sequence: TGTGCCTGGACCCACCGAGTCAGGGTTGGAAACACCATATATTTT.